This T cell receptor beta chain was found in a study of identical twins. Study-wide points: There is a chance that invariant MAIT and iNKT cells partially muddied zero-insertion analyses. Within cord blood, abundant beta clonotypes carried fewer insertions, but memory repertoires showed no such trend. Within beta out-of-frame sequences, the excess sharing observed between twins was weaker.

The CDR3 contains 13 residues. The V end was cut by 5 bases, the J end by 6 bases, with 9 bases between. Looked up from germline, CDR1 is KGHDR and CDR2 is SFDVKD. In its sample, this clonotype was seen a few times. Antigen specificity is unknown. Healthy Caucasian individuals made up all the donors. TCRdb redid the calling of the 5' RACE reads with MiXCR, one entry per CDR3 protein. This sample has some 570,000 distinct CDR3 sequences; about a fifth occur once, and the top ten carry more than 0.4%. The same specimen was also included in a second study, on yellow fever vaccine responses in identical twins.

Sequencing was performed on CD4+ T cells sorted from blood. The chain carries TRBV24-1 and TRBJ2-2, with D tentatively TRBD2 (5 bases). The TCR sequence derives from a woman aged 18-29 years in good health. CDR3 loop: CATSVGVAGELFF. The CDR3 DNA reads TGTGCCACCAGTGTCGGGGTCGCCGGGGAGCTGTTTTTT.